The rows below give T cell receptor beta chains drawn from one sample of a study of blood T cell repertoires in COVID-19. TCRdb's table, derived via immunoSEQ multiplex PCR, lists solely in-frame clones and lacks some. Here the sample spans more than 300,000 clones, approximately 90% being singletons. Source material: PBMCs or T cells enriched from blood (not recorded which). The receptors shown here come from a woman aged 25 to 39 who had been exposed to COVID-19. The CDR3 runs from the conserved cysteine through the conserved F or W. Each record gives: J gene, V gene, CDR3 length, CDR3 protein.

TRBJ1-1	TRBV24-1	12	CATSEGGTEAFF
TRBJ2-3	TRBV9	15	CASTKGQGYTDTQYF
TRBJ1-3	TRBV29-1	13	CSGRQSSGNTIYF
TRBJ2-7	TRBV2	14	CASILQTVSYEQYF
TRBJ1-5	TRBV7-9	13	CASSLVGDQPQHF
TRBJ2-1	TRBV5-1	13	CASTGLGRDEQFF
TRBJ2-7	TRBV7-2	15	CASSSGAGLIYEQYF
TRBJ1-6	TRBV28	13	CATWGETNSPLHF
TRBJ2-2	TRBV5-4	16	CASSAGTDRRVGELFF
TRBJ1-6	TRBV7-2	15	CASSLASQGNSPLHF
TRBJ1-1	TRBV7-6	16	CASSLDSTGMNTEAFF
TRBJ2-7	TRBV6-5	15	CASRYRVTGSYEQYF
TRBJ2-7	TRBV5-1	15	CASSYPGQGGYEQYF
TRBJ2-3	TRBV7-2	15	CASSQLGQRGDTQYF
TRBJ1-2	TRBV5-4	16	CASSPLLKQTGDGYTF
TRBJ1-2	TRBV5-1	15	CASSLARETNYGYTF
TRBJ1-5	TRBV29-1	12	CSVSRDNQPQHF
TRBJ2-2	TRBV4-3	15	CASSRRQARTGELFF
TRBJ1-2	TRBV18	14	CASSPQGGNYGYTF
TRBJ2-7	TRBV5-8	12	CASSPGAYEQYF
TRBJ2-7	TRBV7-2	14	CASSLALTNYEQYF
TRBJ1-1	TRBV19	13	CASTAPRDTEAFF
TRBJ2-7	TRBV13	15	CASSLETSGGHEQYF
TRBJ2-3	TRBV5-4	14	CASSLGQGRNTQYF
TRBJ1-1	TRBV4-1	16	CASSLGGQGRNTEAFF
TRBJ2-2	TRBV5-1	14	CADQAIPNTGELFF
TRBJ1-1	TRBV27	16	CASSLSPFPGVSEAFF
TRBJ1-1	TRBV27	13	CASSQQGGTEAFF
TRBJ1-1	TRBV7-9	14	CASRPTGWDTEAFF
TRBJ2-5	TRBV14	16	CASSYRLAGAQETQYF
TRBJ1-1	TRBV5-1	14	CASSSPDLNTEAFF
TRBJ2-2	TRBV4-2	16	CASSQEASGGPGELFF
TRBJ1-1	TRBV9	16	CASSVGIRGVNTEAFF
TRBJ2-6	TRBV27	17	CASSPGQGFPGANVLTF
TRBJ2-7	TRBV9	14	CASSPGQGGDEQYF
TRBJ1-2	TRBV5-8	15	CASSPQTGRTYGYTF
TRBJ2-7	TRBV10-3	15	CATSPGTSGSYEQYF
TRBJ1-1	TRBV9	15	CASSPRDRVSTEAFF
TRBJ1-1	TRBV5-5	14	CASSFSPWSTEAFF
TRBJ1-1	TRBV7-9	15	CASSRTGSMNTEAFF
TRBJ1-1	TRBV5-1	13	CASSLDAAAEAFF
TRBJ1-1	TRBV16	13	CASSRDRNTEAFF
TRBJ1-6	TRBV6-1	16	CASSEKGNQGNSPLHF
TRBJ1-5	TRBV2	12	CASNKYGQPQHF
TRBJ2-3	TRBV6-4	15	CASSDSSGGADTQYF
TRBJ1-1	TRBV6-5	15	CASSYSGSGWTEAFF
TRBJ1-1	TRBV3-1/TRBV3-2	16	CASSQDGTGMNTEAFF
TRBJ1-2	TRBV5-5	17	CASSFNGQTQRSYGYTF
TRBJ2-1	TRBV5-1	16	CASSLDPSGGASEQFF
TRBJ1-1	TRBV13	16	CASSQTQGVVNTEAFF
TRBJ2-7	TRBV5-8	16	CASSLVGAYRTYEQYF
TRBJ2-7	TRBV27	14	CASSLKGPRYEQYF
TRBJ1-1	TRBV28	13	CASSWAENTEAFF
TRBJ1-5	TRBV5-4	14	CASSLGGQGQPQHF
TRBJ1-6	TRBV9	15	CASSLEQGQASPLHF
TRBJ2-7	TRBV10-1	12	CAKRLITYEQYF
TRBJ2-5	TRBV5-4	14	CASSLLSFQETQYF